This TCR beta chain was sequenced in a study of CD8 T cells in Susac syndrome. Random hexamers served to reverse transcribe roughly 0.45 to 1 ug RNA. MiXCR was run by TCRdb on the immunoSEQ multiplex PCR reads, yielding one entry per CDR3 protein. Of roughly 170,000 distinct CDR3 sequences in the sample, about 94% were seen once. This TCR was sampled from a human donor with multiple sclerosis. Sequencing was carried out using CD4+ T cells from PBMCs.

CDR3 loop: CASGPLAGGFTDTQYF. CDR3 DNA sequence: TGTGCCAGCGGACCCCTAGCGGGAGGGTTCACAGATACGCAGTATTTT. The chain combines TRBV6-1 with TRBJ2-3; 12 bases are shared with TRBD2. The CDR3 covers 16 residues. The V segment lost 8 bases and the J segment 2 bases; nucleotides outside the gene matches: 8. Germline V gene sequence: CDR1 MNHNS, CDR2 SASEGT.